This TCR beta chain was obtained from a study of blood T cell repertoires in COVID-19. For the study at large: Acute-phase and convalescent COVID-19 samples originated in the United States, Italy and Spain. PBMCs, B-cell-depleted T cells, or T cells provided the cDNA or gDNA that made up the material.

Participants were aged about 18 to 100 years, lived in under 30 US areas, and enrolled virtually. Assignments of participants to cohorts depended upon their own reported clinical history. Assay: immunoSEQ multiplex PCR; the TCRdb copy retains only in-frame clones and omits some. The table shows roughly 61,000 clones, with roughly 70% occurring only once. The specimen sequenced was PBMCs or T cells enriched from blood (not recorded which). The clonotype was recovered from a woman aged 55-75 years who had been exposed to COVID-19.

CDR3 DNA sequence: TGTGCCAGCAGCCAAGACGCAGGGGTTAGTAGCCCCGCTTTCTTT. Protein product: CASSQDAGVSSPAFF. The V gene is TRBV14, the J gene TRBJ1-1, with D tentatively TRBD1 (6 bases). Germline lookup yields CDR1 SGHDN and CDR2 FVKESK. With 0 bases removed from V and 11 bases from J, the gap between germline ends came to 19 bases. This CDR3 is 15 amino acids long.